This T cell receptor beta chain was sequenced in a study of T cell responses to AZD1222 COVID-19 vaccine. Notes on the study in general: Every sample of the repertoires postdated the peak T cell response. Regions 160-218 and 743-854 dominated among vaccine-associated CD4 TCRs spanning spike. Within unmutated variant regions lay the reported targets of nearly half of spike-specific TCRs. Once two AZD1222 doses were given, Spike-specific TCR breadth and depth went up.

This CDR3 spans 16 amino acids. Germline trimming cut 0 bases from V and 4 bases from J; bases unmatched to any gene: 8. CDR1 and CDR2 (germline): LNHNV, YYDKDF (reference sequence). In regard to this clone: Its specificity is not known.

Sequencing was performed with immunoSEQ multiplex PCR; in TCRdb, only in-frame clones are kept and a portion is missing. The data contain roughly 150,000 clones, around nine tenths of them singletons. The receptor's source is an adult in good health. Specimen: peripheral blood, collected on day 0 of AZD1222 vaccination. The chain employs TRBV15 and TRBJ2-7; 8 bases align to TRBD2. CDR3 bases: TGTGCCACCAGCAGAGATCGGGCGGGAGGTTGGTACGAGCAGTACTTC. Protein sequence: CATSRDRAGGWYEQYF. The variable domain in full, completed from reference TRBV15 and TRBJ2-7, reads DAMVIQNPRYQVTQFGKPVTLSCSQTLNHNVMYWYQQKSSQAPKLLFHYYDKDFNNEADTPDNFQSRRPNTSFCFLDIRSPGLGDTAMYLCATSRDRAGGWYEQYFGPGTRLTVT.